This T cell receptor beta chain came from a study of T cells in localized non-small cell lung cancer. Overall study results and limits: For the top 100 tumor clones, a median approximately 61 also appeared in adjacent lung.

Worth noting for this clone: The antigen remains unidentified.

The CDR3 is 14 residues long. The ends were cut back, 3 bases at V and 5 bases at J, with 10 bases in the middle. Germline V CDR1 and CDR2: SNHLY, FYNNEI. Method: immunoSEQ multiplex PCR; TCRdb's copy keeps in-frame clones and lacks some. This sample has approximately 29,000 clones, with around 80% found just once. Sequencing was performed on peripheral blood, taken before any cancer treatment. The source of this sequence is a male donor aged 60 or older with stage II squamous cell lung carcinoma. The rearrangement uses TRBV2 and TRBJ2-2, with D possibly TRBD2 on 5 matching bases. Here the CDR3 DNA reads TGTGCCAGCAGTGAGCTTCGGGGTACCGGGGAGCTGTTTTTT. This codes for CASSELRGTGELFF.